This record looks at one TCR beta chain sequence and its context. This clonotype has at least ten counts. It has no known antigen specificity. No base qualities exist here, and no much larger clone lies one base off it. Receptor amplification or capture employed 5' RACE. Sequenced using a NextSeq 500. To correct for sequencing error and PCR bias, the TCR library protocol tagged individual cDNA molecules with unique molecular identifiers. Sequencing covered both TCR alpha and beta chains, and within each sample the abundances of alpha and beta sequences were tightly co-correlated. The authors processed their data as follows. Decombinator V4 was used to annotate TCR sequences for V gene, J gene and CDR3. Expanded TCRs were defined as changing significantly between any two time points under a Poisson model with p below 0.0001. Abundances of TCRs were expressed as counts per million after normalisation to the total number of TCRs sequenced in each sample. MAIT TCRs were defined by TRAV1-2 paired with TRAJ12, TRAJ20 or TRAJ33, and iNKT TCRs by TRAV10 paired with TRAJ18. VDJdb, accessed 1 November 2021, was searched for CMV, EBV and SARS-CoV-2 annotated TCRs, with TCRs annotated for multiple antigens excluded. TCRdb trimmed public reads at Q25 via fastp, called clones via MiXCR and kept in-frame beta chains. A single entry per CDR3 protein holds the most common genes and DNA from its merged rows. TCRdb's processing, not the authors' own work, is the source of the V and J calls. Counted in this sample were 40,000 to 55,000 distinct CDR3 sequences; about 7.8% of them appeared once. The leading ten clones occupy 5.8% of the sample.

This entry comes from a study of early T cells in non-severe SARS-CoV-2 infection (dated by TCRdb to the early 2020s). Study-wide context: Because TCR sequencing relied on bulk RNA taken from unsorted whole blood, pairing of alpha and beta chains was not possible.

Measured from the cysteine to the phenylalanine, the CDR3 is 12 residues long. Only CDR3 DNA is held: 36 bases, read in frame from base 1. The investigation overall reported the following: VDJdb matching was skewed toward anti-spike CD8 responses and likely underestimated virus-specific expansions, missing private and CD4 specificities.

This was a case-control study nested in a cohort of healthcare workers in London, UK, who had nasopharyngeal swab PCR tests and blood samples taken every week. Between 23 and 31 March 2020, the week of the UK lockdown, healthcare workers were enrolled and then followed up weekly for as long as 16 weeks. This TCR was sampled from an adult who was a healthcare worker with PCR-confirmed SARS-CoV-2 infection or an uninfected control (not recorded which). The sample comprised whole blood. This receptor chain uses TRBV21-1 and TRBJ2-7; TRBD1 is the table's D call, not checked against the DNA. TRBV21-1 represents a pseudogene. The CDR3 reads CASIQGANEQYF. The nucleotide sequence reads as follows: TGTGCCAGCATACAGGGGGCTAACGAGCAGTACTTC.